This entry lists 14 T cell receptor beta chains sequenced from one sample in a study of T cell repertoires in cytomegalovirus infection. MiXCR, run by TCRdb on the reads, gives a single entry per CDR3 protein. Of 450,000 to 550,000 distinct CDR3 sequences listed, more than 15% are singletons. Sequencing used CD8+ T cells from PBMCs. Source of these receptors: a human donor in good health (CMV status not recorded). Some clones in this sample may be carry-over from other donors' samples.

The J gene is TRBJ2-6, the V gene TRBV7-9; TRBD1 aligns across 10 bases. In germline, CDR1 is SEHNR, CDR2 FQNEAQ (reference sequence). Losses at the gene ends were 4 bases for V and 3 bases for J; bases not matched to a gene: 12. The length of the CDR3 is 19 residues. The CDR3 reads CASSWLGTGVGGGANVLTF. CDR3 sequence (DNA): TGTGCCAGCAGCTGGCTAGGGACAGGGGTAGGAGGTGGGGCCAACGTCCTGACTTTC.

The table lists this clonotype with a few counts. This CDR3 reads CASWTSGSWETQYF. CDR3 nucleotide sequence: TGTGCCAGTTGGACTAGCGGGAGCTGGGAGACCCAGTACTTC. The chain carries TRBV28 and TRBJ2-5, with TRBD2 matching 13 bases. J lost 5 bases, V lost 9 bases, and 6 bases had no gene match. The CDR3 is made up of 14 amino acids. Germline V gene lookup returns CDR1 MDHEN and CDR2 SYDVKM.

This clonotype has more than one count but fewer than ten. The V call is TRBV28, the J call TRBJ2-1; 7 bases match TRBD2. CDR3 size: 18 residues. The ends lost 6 bases at V and 0 bases at J; junction bases unmatched: 14. Per germline, CDR1 MDHEN and CDR2 SYDVKM. The CDR3 coding sequence is TGTGCCAGCAGCTTCACAATACTAGCGTCAAGCTCCTACAATGAGCAGTTCTTC. Protein: CASSFTILASSSYNEQFF.

The chain uses TRBV2 and TRBJ2-7; D is uncertain. CDR3 length equals 12 residues. Germline V gene lookup returns CDR1 SNHLY and CDR2 FYNNEI. V gave up 6 bases and J gave up 6 bases, with 12 bases separating them. The CDR3 nucleotides read TGTGCCAGCAGAAATGCCCGGCTCGAGCAGTACTTC. This sequence encodes CASRNARLEQYF.

Points on this clonotype: A much larger clone differs by one base, so this may be a read error. J is TRBJ2-7 and V is TRBV6-1; tentatively, D is TRBD1 (6 bases). V lost 6 bases, J lost 3 bases, and 15 bases lay in between. Per the germline V gene, CDR1 is MNHNS and CDR2 is SASEGT. This CDR3 comprises 14 residues. The DNA for the CDR3 is TGTGCCAGCAGGGGTTGGACAGTGAACTACGAGCAGTACTTC. The encoded protein is CASRGWTVNYEQYF.

The V and J genes are TRBV10-3 and TRBJ2-3, with TRBD2 as a possible D gene (5 bases). The CDR3 spans 16 residues. V lost 2 bases, J lost 5 bases, and 17 bases lay in between. The germline gives CDR1 ENHRY, CDR2 SYGVKD. CDR3: CAISEGASPNGDTQYF. CDR3 nucleotide sequence: TGTGCCATCAGTGAGGGTGCTAGCCCAAATGGAGATACGCAGTATTTT.

This chain uses TRBV5-6 with TRBJ2-1, with D perhaps matching TRBD1 (6 bases). The V gene's germline CDR1 is SGHDT and CDR2 YYEEEE. The CDR3 length is 15 residues. Trimming took off 4 bases at V and 4 bases at J, with 15 bases between the two ends. CDR3 amino acids: CASSRVDRDYNEQFF. As DNA, the CDR3 is TGTGCCAGCAGCCGAGTGGACAGAGATTACAATGAGCAGTTCTTC.

This chain connects TRBV7-9 to TRBJ1-1, with TRBD1 matching 7 bases. The germline gives CDR1 SEHNR, CDR2 FQNEAQ (reference sequence). There are 15 residues in the CDR3. V was clipped by 4 bases and J by 4 bases; unmatched bases: 9. The CDR3 region has the DNA TGTGCCAGCAGCTACCTAGGGGGCAGGATCACTGAAGCTTTCTTT. Its translation: CASSYLGGRITEAFF.

A note on this clonotype: A much larger clone lies a single base off, so this may be a read error. The J gene is TRBJ2-2, the V gene TRBV7-9, with D perhaps TRBD1 or TRBD2 (6 bases each). The germline gives CDR1 SEHNR, CDR2 FQNEAQ (reference sequence). This CDR3 spans 17 amino acids. CDR3: CVSSSSAGGSNTGELFF. CDR3 nucleotides: TGTGTCAGCAGCTCTTCCGCCGGGGGCAGTAACACCGGGGAGCTGTTTTTT.

This clonotype has ten or more counts. The junction differs from germline at one of its ends, possibly a read error. The genes are TRBV7-9 and TRBJ1-1; weak D call: TRBD1 (6 bases). Germline CDR1 and CDR2: SEHNR and FQNEAQ (reference sequence). The CDR3 covers 14 residues. Written as DNA, the CDR3 is TGTGCCAGCAGCTTAGTGGCACAGGGCCCTGAGGCTTTCTTT. This gives the protein CASSLVAQGPEAFF. Complete variable domain (other parts from reference TRBV7-9 and TRBJ1-1): DTGVSQNPRHKITKRGQNVTFRCDPISEHNRLYWYRQTLGQGPEFLTYFQNEAQLEKSRLLSDRFSAERPKGSFSTLEIQRTEQGDSAMYLCASSLVAQGPEAFFGQGTRLTVV.

This clonotype showed up many times. This CDR3 reads CASSSPSEGRGFGGYTF. CDR3 DNA sequence: TGTGCCAGCAGTTCGCCGAGCGAGGGGAGAGGCTTTGGAGGCTACACCTTC. The chain has TRBV28 and TRBJ1-2; TRBD1 might be the D (5 bases). The V end lost 4 bases, the J end lost 8 bases, and 26 bases lay between the germline ends. There are 17 residues in the CDR3. Germline values: CDR1 MDHEN, CDR2 SYDVKM.

This clonotype was observed a handful of times. The rearrangement joins TRBV4-2 to TRBJ1-2; D not certain. Germline V gives CDR1 LGHNA, CDR2 YNFKEQ. Trimming removed 0 bases at V and 8 bases at J, with 4 bases between. CDR3 length: 11 residues. CDR3 sequence reads: CASSQEGGYTF. The CDR3 nucleotides are TGTGCCAGCAGCCAAGAGGGGGGCTACACCTTC.

This clonotype was picked up a small number of times. The chain recombines TRBV4-2 with TRBJ2-3; D tentatively fits TRBD1 or TRBD2 (5 bases each). Trimming removed 4 bases from V and 4 bases from J, with 18 bases in between. This CDR3 is 16 amino acids long. Per germline, CDR1 LGHNA and CDR2 YNFKEQ. This CDR3 is CASSPLGEVVPDTQYF. CDR3 nucleotides: TGTGCCAGCAGCCCCCTGGGGGAAGTGGTCCCAGATACGCAGTATTTT.

This clonotype came up many times. CDR3 protein: CASKGLSGGYTF. The CDR3 DNA is TGCGCCAGCAAGGGACTATCTGGCGGCTACACCTTC. The chain links TRBV10-2 to TRBJ1-2, with D maybe TRBD1 (5 bases). The V end was cut by 7 bases, the J end by 8 bases, with 14 bases between. Germline V gene lookup returns CDR1 WSHSY and CDR2 SAAADI. The CDR3 has 12 residues.